This T cell receptor (beta chain) was recovered during a study of blood T cell repertoires in COVID-19. TCRdb keeps only in-frame clones here, not all; method: immunoSEQ multiplex PCR. Here the sample spans about 55,000 clones, approximately 85% being singletons. The germline CDR1 and CDR2 sequences are SGHKS and YYEKEE (reference sequence). The CDR3 is made up of 13 amino acids. The ends were cut back, 3 bases at V and 1 base at J, with 7 bases in the middle. Sequencing input: peripheral blood. The clonotype originates from a human donor in a cohort sampled during active COVID-19. The rearrangement links TRBV5-5 to TRBJ1-1, with a possible D match to TRBD1 (6 bases). The CDR3 sequence is CASSSTGNTEAFF. The CDR3 region has the DNA TGTGCCAGCAGCTCGACAGGGAACACTGAAGCTTTCTTT. Full variable domain (rest looked up from reference TRBV5-5 and TRBJ1-1): DAGVTQSPTHLIKTRGQQVTLRCSPISGHKSVSWYQQVLGQGPQFIFQYYEKEERGRGNFPDRFSARQFPNYSSELNVNALLLGDSALYLCASSSTGNTEAFFGQGTRLTVV.